One sample yielded the 26 T cell receptor beta chains listed below, sequenced in a study of T-cell memory formation after mild COVID-19. TCRdb passed the 5' RACE reads through MiXCR, listing each CDR3 protein once. Counted here are more than 300,000 distinct CDR3 sequences, 20% occurring once; the ten biggest clones make up around 23%. The sequencing sample was made of PBMCs or a T cell subset sorted from them (not recorded which). These receptors came from a young man who had mild COVID-19 (a few samples of this study predate the infection). Cell type and time point are not known.

This clonotype has a handful of counts. The genes are TRBV12-5 and TRBJ2-7; TRBD1 matches at 9 bases. Germline V lookup: CDR1 LGHNT, CDR2 FRNRAP. This CDR3 is built from 15 residues. V lost 7 bases to trimming and J lost 0 bases; unmatched junction nucleotides: 7. In DNA form, the CDR3 reads TGTGCTAGTGCCCTGGACAGGGGATACTCCTACGAGCAGTACTTC. It is translated as CASALDRGYSYEQYF. The whole variable domain, remainder taken from reference TRBV12-5 and TRBJ2-7, is DARVTQTPRHKVTEMGQEVTMRCQPILGHNTVFWYRQTMMQGLELLAYFRNRAPLDDSGMPKDRFSAEMPDATLATLKIQPSEPRDSAVYFCASALDRGYSYEQYFGPGTRLTVT.

This clonotype was picked up many times. The chain combines TRBV7-2 with TRBJ1-5; the D is unclear. The V gene lost 5 bases and the J gene lost 6 bases, with 11 bases spanning the gap. Germline lookup yields CDR1 SGHTA and CDR2 FQGNSA. The CDR3 is made up of 13 amino acids. CDR3 sequence reads: CASSPEEGQPQHF. The CDR3 nucleotides read TGTGCCAGCAGCCCAGAGGAGGGTCAGCCCCAGCATTTT.

The J gene is TRBJ2-1, the V gene TRBV4-3; no clear D. The germline V gene encodes CDR1 LGHNA and CDR2 YSLEER. CDR3 length: 16 residues. V dropped 0 bases and J dropped 2 bases, with 11 bases sitting between them. The CDR3 DNA reads as TGCGCCAGCAGCCAAGAAGGAACCCAGACCTACAATGAGCAGTTCTTC. This encodes CASSQEGTQTYNEQFF.

The chain carries TRBV3-1 and TRBJ2-3; a weak D match, TRBD1 (5 bases). There are 18 residues in the CDR3. Trimming removed 0 bases from V and 6 bases from J, with 22 bases in between. The germline gives CDR1 LGHDT, CDR2 YNNKEL (reference sequence). This CDR3 is CASSQEGPTRFPGDTQYF. DNA for the CDR3: TGTGCCAGCAGCCAAGAGGGGCCCACCCGCTTCCCCGGGGATACGCAGTATTTT.

This clonotype occurred a few times. The chain links TRBV5-1 to TRBJ2-7; 8 bases match TRBD2. This CDR3 spans 14 amino acids. Trimming at V came to 4 bases and at J to 7 bases, leaving 10 bases not matched to a gene. Germline values: CDR1 SGHRS, CDR2 YFSETQ. The CDR3 loop reads CASSTERGSGEQYF. As DNA, the CDR3 is TGCGCCAGCAGCACCGAGCGGGGGTCGGGTGAGCAGTACTTC.

The chain joins TRBV15 to TRBJ2-5; the D is unclear. The germline CDR1 and CDR2 sequences are LNHNV and YYDKDF (reference sequence). The CDR3 contains 15 residues. The germline V and J ends were trimmed by 3 bases and 4 bases, with 15 bases remaining between them. CDR3 residues: CATSSTLGPRETQYF. The CDR3, as DNA: TGTGCCACCAGCAGCACCTTGGGCCCGAGAGAGACCCAGTACTTC.

The V and J genes are TRBV29-1 and TRBJ1-2; no clear D gene. CDR3 length equals 13 residues. Germline V gene sequence: CDR1 SQVTM, CDR2 ANQGSEA. V lost 6 bases to trimming and J lost 0 bases, with 11 bases between them. The CDR3 DNA sequence: TGCAGCGTAAAAGGCGAAGCTAACTATGGCTACACCTTC. Translating it yields CSVKGEANYGYTF.

This chain connects TRBV7-9 to TRBJ1-6; D is ambiguous. Germline assignment: CDR1 SEHNR and CDR2 FQNEAQ (reference sequence). This CDR3 is 14 amino acids long. V was shortened by 4 bases and J by 4 bases, with 8 bases between the two germline ends. The CDR3 is CASSSGRYNSPLHF. Here the CDR3 DNA reads TGTGCCAGCAGCTCCGGACGGTATAATTCACCCCTCCACTTT.

The rearrangement uses TRBV27 and TRBJ2-3; 7 bases line up with TRBD2. CDR3 length: 15 residues. Trimming cost V 6 bases and J 0 bases; bases outside gene matches: 6. CDR1 is MNHEY, CDR2 SMNVEV, per germline (reference sequence). The CDR3 bases are TGTGCCAGCAGGGGAAGCGGGGCTAGCACAGATACGCAGTATTTT. This codes for CASRGSGASTDTQYF.

The V call is TRBV11-1, the J call TRBJ2-1; TRBD1 matches 8 bases. This CDR3 has 17 residues. V lost 5 bases to trimming and J lost 5 bases; unmatched junction nucleotides: 14. Per germline, CDR1 SGHAT and CDR2 FQDESV (reference sequence). The CDR3 sequence: CASSPSPRDRKDNEQFF. As DNA, the CDR3 is TGTGCCAGCAGCCCCTCCCCCCGGGACAGGAAGGACAATGAGCAGTTCTTC.

The chain links TRBV11-3 to TRBJ2-2; D uncertain. Trimming left V 1 base short and J 3 bases short, with 12 bases between. The CDR3 runs 16 residues. Germline assignment: CDR1 SGHNT and CDR2 YENEEA. This CDR3 is CASSLGQPLDTGELFF. The DNA for the CDR3 is TGTGCCAGCAGCTTAGGCCAGCCCCTAGACACCGGGGAGCTGTTTTTT. Full variable domain (rest looked up from reference TRBV11-3 and TRBJ2-2): EAGVVQSPRYKIIEKKQPVAFWCNPISGHNTLYWYLQNLGQGPELLIRYENEEAVDDSQLPKDRFSAERLKGVDSTLKIQPAELGDSAVYLCASSLGQPLDTGELFFGEGSRLTVL.

This clonotype was seen repeatedly, ten times or more. V is TRBV4-1 and J is TRBJ2-3, with TRBD2 matching 7 bases. This CDR3 comprises 16 residues. Germline V CDR1 and CDR2: MGHRA, YSYEKL. J lost 3 bases, V lost 5 bases, and 11 bases had no gene match. The CDR3 reads CASSSPERGVTDTQYF. The CDR3 nucleotides read TGCGCCAGCAGCTCCCCAGAGCGGGGAGTTACAGATACGCAGTATTTT.

This clonotype was detected ten times or more. The rearrangement joins TRBV15 to TRBJ2-1; 7 bases are shared with TRBD2. This CDR3 has 12 residues. Trimming at V came to 3 bases and at J to 7 bases, leaving 0 bases not matched to a gene. In germline, CDR1 is LNHNV, CDR2 YYDKDF (reference sequence). Here the CDR3 DNA reads TGTGCCACCAGCAGGCGGGAGAATGAGCAGTTCTTC. Translation gives CATSRRENEQFF.

The chain couples TRBV11-2 to TRBJ2-1; D not certain. The CDR3 runs to 13 residues. Between the trimmed V and J ends, which lost 1 base and 5 bases, there was a span of 6 bases. The germline CDR1 and CDR2 sequences are SGHAT and FQNNGV. The CDR3 DNA sequence: TGTGCCAGCAGCTTAGTTTGGGACAATGAGCAGTTCTTC. Its protein is CASSLVWDNEQFF.

As to this clonotype: The junction departs from germline at one end; a sequencing error may be responsible. The chain recombines TRBV12-3 or TRBV12-4 with TRBJ1-1; D call uncertain. The length of the CDR3 is 12 residues. The CDR3 DNA reads as TGTGCCAGCAGTTTAGCTTTGACTGAAGATTTCTTT. Protein product: CASSLALTEDFF.

The gene calls are TRBV28 and TRBJ2-3; D is uncertain. From germline, CDR1 is MDHEN and CDR2 SYDVKM. This CDR3 contains 15 residues. The ends were cut back, 5 bases at V and 1 base at J, with 13 bases in the middle. The CDR3 DNA reads as TGTGCCAGCAGTCTCTTTGCCCGGGGCACAGATACGCAGTATTTT. Protein: CASSLFARGTDTQYF.

J is TRBJ2-5 and V is TRBV7-2; TRBD1 aligns across 9 bases. Germline CDR1 SGHTA, CDR2 FQGNSA. The CDR3 is 16 amino acids. V lost 1 base, J lost 2 bases, and 5 bases stayed unmatched. The CDR3 DNA reads as TGTGCCAGCAGCTTAGGGACGACAGGGGGGCAAGAGACCCAGTACTTC. It encodes CASSLGTTGGQETQYF.

The sample holds many counts of this clonotype. V gene TRBV5-1 combines with J gene TRBJ2-3, with no clear D. The V end lost 6 bases, the J end lost 0 bases, and 11 bases lay between the germline ends. This CDR3 is built from 14 residues. The germline CDR1 and CDR2 sequences are SGHRS and YFSETQ. The CDR3 DNA is TGCGCCAGCACACCTAGTCTGAGCACAGATACGCAGTATTTT. This translates into CASTPSLSTDTQYF.

This rearrangement joins TRBV7-2 to TRBJ2-7; 7 nucleotides match TRBD1. Trimming removed 3 bases from V and 5 bases from J; junction bases left unmatched: 4. CDR1 and CDR2 from the germline V gene are SGHTA and FQGNSA. The CDR3 contains 13 residues. The CDR3 sequence is CASSLTGFNEQYF. For the CDR3, the DNA is TGTGCCAGCAGCTTGACAGGGTTCAACGAGCAGTACTTC.

The chain has TRBV11-2 and TRBJ2-7; D unresolved. The CDR3 extends over 12 amino acids. The germline V and J ends were trimmed by 4 bases and 3 bases, with 7 bases remaining between them. CDR1 is SGHAT, CDR2 FQNNGV, per germline. The CDR3 sequence is CASSSHYYEQYV. In nucleotides, the CDR3 is TGTGCCAGCAGCTCACACTACTACGAGCAGTACGTC.

This rearrangement joins TRBV18 to TRBJ1-2, with D possibly TRBD1 on 6 matching bases. Trimming left V 4 bases short and J 7 bases short, with 13 bases between. CDR1 is KGHSH, CDR2 LQKENI, per germline. This CDR3 has 13 residues. The CDR3 sequence: CASSQGQLGGYTF. CDR3 DNA: TGTGCCAGCTCACAAGGACAGCTGGGTGGCTACACCTTC.

The chain has TRBV7-2 and TRBJ1-6, with 10 positions matching TRBD1. From germline, CDR1 is SGHTA and CDR2 FQGNSA. The CDR3 covers 15 residues. V lost 3 bases, J lost 9 bases, and 5 bases stayed unmatched. CDR3 amino acids: CASSLSGTGVSPLHF. In nucleotides, the CDR3 is TGTGCCAGCAGCTTGTCCGGGACAGGGGTTTCACCCCTCCACTTT.

This clonotype was observed a handful of times. The rearrangement joins TRBV9 to TRBJ1-4; a weak D match, TRBD1 (5 bases). Trimming shortened V by 3 bases and J by 4 bases, and 10 bases separated the two germline ends. Germline CDR1 SGDLS, CDR2 YYNGEE. The CDR3 has 14 residues. The CDR3 DNA follows: TGTGCCAGCAGCGCCGGGACGTATAATGAAAAACTGTTTTTT. Translated: CASSAGTYNEKLFF.

This clonotype was counted a few times. This chain joins TRBV4-2 and TRBJ2-5, with TRBD2 matching 7 bases. This CDR3 spans 17 amino acids. Unmatched junction bases numbered 12, after V lost 2 bases and J lost 3 bases. CDR1 and CDR2 (germline): LGHNA, YNFKEQ. DNA for the CDR3: TGTGCCAGCAGCCAACCCCCGAGGCGGGGGAGGGAAGAGACCCAGTACTTC. Its translation is CASSQPPRRGREETQYF.

This rearrangement joins TRBV29-1 to TRBJ2-1, with D maybe TRBD2 (6 bases). Germline V gene data show CDR1 as SQVTM and CDR2 as ANQGSEA. This CDR3 is built from 13 residues. The V end was cut by 7 bases, the J end by 2 bases, with 12 bases between. In DNA, the CDR3 is TGCAGCGGGGAGGCAGAAACCTACAATGAGCAGTTCTTC. This sequence encodes CSGEAETYNEQFF.

The chain uses TRBV7-2 and TRBJ2-3, with D unresolved. CDR3 length: 15 amino acids. Trimming shortened V by 5 bases and J by 8 bases, and 20 bases separated the two germline ends. The germline V gene has CDR1 SGHTA and CDR2 FQGNSA. Here the CDR3 DNA reads TGTGCCAGCAGCCCACATCTGGTTGTTGGTGGTACGCAGTATTTT. Translation: CASSPHLVVGGTQYF.